The present TCR beta chain was sequenced within a study of Ad26.COV2.S vaccination and SARS-CoV-2 variants. Turning to the study itself: The vaccine Ad26.COV2.S was put into the muscle once, or twice with 56 days between.

The treatment denotes: around 19 received Ad26.COV2.S at low or high dose, single or two shots; five or six received placebo; per-sample allocation not given. After the first vaccine or placebo injection, samples were drawn on day 63. Profiling relied on immunoSEQ multiplex PCR, and the TCRdb table lists in-frame clones only, not all of them. The table includes some 300,000 clones, 85% detected once. Remarks on this clone: Its cognate antigen is unknown.

Study results and limitations: Following vaccination, spike-specific CD8+ and CD4+ T cell responses reportedly exhibited substantial breadth. Total T cell responses, in the TCR breadth and depth analyses, may have been underestimated.

The ends were cut back, 2 bases at V and 10 bases at J, with 12 bases in the middle. There are 14 residues in the CDR3. Germline CDR1 SGHDN, CDR2 FVKESK. The sample in question was peripheral blood, obtained in a trial of Ad26.COV2.S vaccine versus placebo. The sequence came from a person between 18 and 65 years old who received the Ad26.COV2.S COVID-19 vaccine or a placebo. The gene calls are TRBV14 and TRBJ1-6, with TRBD1 as a possible D gene (6 bases). The CDR3 DNA sequence: TGTGCCAGCAGCCAAAGGACAGAAATCTCACCCCTCCACTTT. The encoded protein is CASSQRTEISPLHF.